The subject of this entry is one TCR beta chain. Its antigen is not identified. The data derive from a study of cytomegalovirus exposure and HLA in healthy donors. Vbeta (60) and Jbeta (13) primers were used in the PCR. Using immunoSEQ multiplex PCR, the repertoire was profiled, and TCRdb retains in-frame clones only, with some absent. In all, the sample yields over 90,000 clones. General observations from the study: Later analysis reportedly placed an Asian-associated ancestry cluster below the roughly 690-donor mean in N-insertions. Several of the most significant clusters were apparently associated with common viral pathogens in a later analysis.

The CDR3 loop spans 14 amino acids. V lost 4 bases and J lost 2; bases outside the gene matches: 5. Germline V gene data show CDR1 as SGDLS and CDR2 as YYNGEE. The sequence came from a middle-aged man in good health and CMV-seronegative. Sequencing input: PBMCs. The J gene is TRBJ1-1, the V gene TRBV9; 7 nucleotides agree with TRBD1. This CDR3 reads CASSPRQGNTEAFF. CDR3 bases: TGTGCCAGCAGCCCCCGACAGGGAAACACTGAAGCTTTCTTT.